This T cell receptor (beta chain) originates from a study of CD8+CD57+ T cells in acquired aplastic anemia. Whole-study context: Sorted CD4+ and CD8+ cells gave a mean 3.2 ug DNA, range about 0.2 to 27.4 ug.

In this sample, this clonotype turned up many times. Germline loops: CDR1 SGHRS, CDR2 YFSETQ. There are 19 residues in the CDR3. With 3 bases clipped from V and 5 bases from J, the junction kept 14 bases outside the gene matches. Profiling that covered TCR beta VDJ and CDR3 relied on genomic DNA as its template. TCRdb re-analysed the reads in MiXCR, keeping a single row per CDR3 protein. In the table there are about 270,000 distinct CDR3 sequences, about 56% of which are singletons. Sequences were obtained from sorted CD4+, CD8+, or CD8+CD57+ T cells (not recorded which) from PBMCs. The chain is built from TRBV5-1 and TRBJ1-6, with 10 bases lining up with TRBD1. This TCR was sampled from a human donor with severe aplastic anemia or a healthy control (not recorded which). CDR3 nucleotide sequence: TGCGCCAGCAGCTCTTACCCCGTGGGGACAGGGGTCGATAATTCACCCCTCCACTTT. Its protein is CASSSYPVGTGVDNSPLHF.